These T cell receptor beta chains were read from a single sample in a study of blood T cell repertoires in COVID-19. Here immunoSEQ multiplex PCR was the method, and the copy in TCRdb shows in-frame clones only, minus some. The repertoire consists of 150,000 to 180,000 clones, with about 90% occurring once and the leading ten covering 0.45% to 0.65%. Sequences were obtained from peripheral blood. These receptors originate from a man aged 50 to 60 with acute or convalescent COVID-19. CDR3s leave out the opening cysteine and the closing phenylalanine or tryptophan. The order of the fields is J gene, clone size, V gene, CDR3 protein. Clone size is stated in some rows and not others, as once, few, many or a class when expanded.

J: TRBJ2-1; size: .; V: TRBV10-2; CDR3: ASSAGQTYNEQF
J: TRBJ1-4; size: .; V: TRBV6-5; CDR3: ASSYGQGGGEKLF
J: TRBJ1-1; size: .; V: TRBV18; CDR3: ASSPGGALNTEAF
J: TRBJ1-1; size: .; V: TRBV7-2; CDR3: ASSLTGNTEAF
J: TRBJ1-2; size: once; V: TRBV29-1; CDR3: SAGSGQGFSGYYGYT
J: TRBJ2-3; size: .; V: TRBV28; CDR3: ASSKRDTQY
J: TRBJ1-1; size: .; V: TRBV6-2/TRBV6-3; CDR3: ASSLLAPLLTGGADTEAF
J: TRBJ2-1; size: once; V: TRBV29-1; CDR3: SVLGLAGDEQF
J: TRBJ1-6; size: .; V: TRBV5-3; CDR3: ARSRTFGSVSYNSPLH
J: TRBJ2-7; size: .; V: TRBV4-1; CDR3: ASSHPSTSGEYEQY